What follows are 24 T cell receptor beta chains derived from one specimen sequenced in a study of regulatory T cells in long-lasting Graves disease. Time point defined: persistent/refractory GD, antithyroid drugs over 5 years with positive TRAb. Construction of the TCR library relied on RNA isolated from PBMCs. Building the TCR beta libraries relied on iRepertoire HTBI primers, and CDR3 regions underwent Arm-PCR. TCRdb reprocessed the multiplex PCR reads with MiXCR, giving one entry per CDR3 protein. This sample carries over 450,000 distinct CDR3 sequences, about 22% of them seen once, and the ten largest clones take roughly 7.1%. This specimen consisted of peripheral blood mononuclear cells (PBMCs), obtained when the disease was refractory, from a patient treated with antithyroid drugs. The receptors were sampled from a female donor with Graves disease.

The rearrangement links TRBV4-1 to TRBJ1-2, with D possibly being TRBD1 (5 bases). Trimming took off 6 bases at V and 3 bases at J, with 14 bases between the two ends. Germline V gene data show CDR1 as MGHRA and CDR2 as YSYEKL. CDR3 length: 14 amino acids. The CDR3 DNA follows: TGCGCCAGCAGACAATGGAGGGGCGACTATGGCTACACCTTC. The encoded protein is CASRQWRGDYGYTF.

This chain links TRBV29-1 with TRBJ2-5; 7 nucleotides agree with TRBD1. After removal of 4 bases from V and 2 bases from J, the junction contained 10 bases not matched to a gene. Germline-derived CDR1 and CDR2 are SQVTM and ANQGSEA. CDR3 length: 15 amino acids. The CDR3 protein is CSVALGRGRQETQYF. CDR3 nucleotides: TGCAGCGTTGCTCTCGGCAGGGGGAGACAAGAGACCCAGTACTTC.

DNA for the CDR3: TGTGCCAGCAGACACCAGAACACCGGGGAGCTGTTTTTT. Translating it yields CASRHQNTGELFF. The chain recombines TRBV6-1 with TRBJ2-2; D uncertain. The V and J ends lost 6 bases and 1 base respectively, with 6 bases between them. Per the germline V gene, CDR1 is MNHNS and CDR2 is SASEGT. CDR3 length equals 13 residues.

CDR3 sequence: CASSYSKTGGYEQYF. The CDR3 DNA follows: TGTGCCAGCAGTTACTCGAAGACCGGCGGTTACGAGCAGTACTTC. The chain joins TRBV6-5 to TRBJ2-7; no clear D gene. This CDR3 region has 15 residues. With 0 bases removed from V and 4 bases from J, the gap between germline ends came to 13 bases. Germline CDR1 MNHEY, CDR2 SVGAGI.

The sample holds many counts of this clonotype. The chain employs TRBV27 and TRBJ2-5; 7 bases match TRBD1. The V segment lost 5 bases and the J segment 2 bases; nucleotides outside the gene matches: 5. Per the germline V gene, CDR1 is MNHEY and CDR2 is SMNVEV (reference sequence). The CDR3 extends over 14 amino acids. The CDR3 DNA reads TGTGCCAGCAGTAATACAGGGGATCAAGAGACCCAGTACTTC. Translating it yields CASSNTGDQETQYF.

This clonotype was counted between two and nine times. This chain connects TRBV7-2 to TRBJ1-1; the D is unclear. The CDR3 is 11 amino acids. V was cut by 4 bases and J by 10 bases, with 10 bases left in between. Germline CDR1 is SGHTA and CDR2 is FQGNSA. CDR3 region: CASSYGRPAFF. The CDR3 DNA is TGTGCCAGCAGCTACGGTCGGCCAGCTTTCTTT.

Turning to this clonotype: This CDR3 fails to terminate in the conserved phenylalanine or tryptophan, so it likely reflects a read error. The V and J genes are TRBV6-1 and TRBJ2-5, with a possible D match to TRBD2 (5 bases). The V and J ends lost 5 bases and 4 bases respectively, with 26 bases between them. Germline V CDR1 and CDR2: MNHNS, SASEGT. CDR3 length: 18 amino acids. CDR3 protein: CASSQLVALPPKGETQYL. The DNA of the CDR3 is TGTGCCAGCAGTCAACTAGTAGCTCTACCCCCGAAGGGAGAGACCCAGTACCTC.

This sequence joins TRBV28 and TRBJ2-3; 10 nucleotides match TRBD2. The trim removed 2 bases at V and 6 bases at J, leaving 8 bases unmatched. CDR1 is MDHEN, CDR2 SYDVKM, per germline. The CDR3 covers 16 residues. The CDR3 DNA follows: TGTGCCAGCAGTTTAACTAGCGGGACTGGCAGGGATACGCAGTATTTT. This translates into CASSLTSGTGRDTQYF.

This clonotype appeared many times. This sequence joins TRBV28 and TRBJ1-4; D may be TRBD1 (5 bases). Per germline, CDR1 MDHEN and CDR2 SYDVKM. Trimming removed 4 bases from V and 7 bases from J, with 22 bases in between. The CDR3 contains 17 residues. The CDR3, as DNA: TGTGCCAGCAGTTCCTCCGCCTTAGACAGCGAGGGTGAAAAACTGTTTTTT. Translated, it gives CASSSSALDSEGEKLFF.

This clonotype was found a few times. The chain employs TRBV7-9 and TRBJ2-4; TRBD2 matches 10 bases. This CDR3 spans 16 amino acids. Germline CDR1 and CDR2: SEHNR and FQNEAQ (reference sequence). V shed 4 bases, J shed 0 bases, and the junction held 3 bases outside the gene matches. The CDR3 DNA follows: TGTGCCAGCAGCTCCACTAGCGGGAAAGCCAAAAACATTCAGTACTTC. Translation gives CASSSTSGKAKNIQYF.

The rearrangement uses TRBV7-9 and TRBJ2-5, with 7 bases fitting TRBD1. The germline CDR1 and CDR2 sequences are SEHNR and FQNEAQ (reference sequence). The CDR3 is 14 residues long. After removal of 5 bases from V and 4 bases from J, the junction contained 7 bases not matched to a gene. For the CDR3, the DNA is TGTGCCAGCAGCCCTCGACAGGGTGGAGAGACCCAGTACTTC. Translation gives CASSPRQGGETQYF.

As regards this clonotype: Being one base from a much bigger clone, this may be a read error. The CDR3 does not end in the conserved phenylalanine or tryptophan, so this is likely a read error. The chain uses TRBV28 and TRBJ1-2, with D unclear. Germline loops: CDR1 MDHEN, CDR2 SYDVKM. CDR3 size: 12 residues. Trimming removed 7 bases at V and 6 bases at J, with 12 bases between. The CDR3 region has the DNA TGTGCCAGCACAGACGAATTCAATGGCTACACCCTC. Protein product: CASTDEFNGYTL.

V gene TRBV5-5 combines with J gene TRBJ1-4; D may be TRBD1 (5 bases). Germline loops: CDR1 SGHKS, CDR2 YYEKEE (reference sequence). This CDR3 has 17 residues. Trimming shortened V by 3 bases and J by 0 bases, and 15 bases separated the two germline ends. Here the CDR3 DNA reads TGTGCCAGCAGCTCCCCGACAGCCGTCGCAACTAATGAAAAACTGTTTTTT. Encoded protein: CASSSPTAVATNEKLFF.

This clonotype has a count of ten or more. V and J are TRBV6-5 and TRBJ2-7; D might be TRBD1 (6 bases). Trimming removed 0 bases at V and 6 bases at J, with 15 bases between. CDR3 length: 15 residues. CDR1 is MNHEY and CDR2 is SVGAGI in the germline V gene. The CDR3 protein is CASSYSVAGVSEQYF. Written as DNA, the CDR3 is TGTGCCAGCAGTTACTCGGTTGCAGGGGTGAGCGAGCAGTACTTC.

In its sample, this clonotype was seen a few times. The chain combines TRBV6-1 with TRBJ2-7, with 13 nucleotides matching TRBD2. The CDR3 contains 20 residues. Germline V gives CDR1 MNHNS, CDR2 SASEGT. The ends lost 8 bases at V and 2 bases at J; junction bases unmatched: 21. DNA for the CDR3: TGTGCCAGCTGTCGGACTAGCGGGAGACGGGGGACTTCCTTCCCCTACGAGCAGTACTTC. This translates into CASCRTSGRRGTSFPYEQYF.

V usage is TRBV4-1 and J usage is TRBJ2-7, with 8 bases aligning to TRBD2. CDR3 size: 15 residues. Germline V CDR1 and CDR2: MGHRA, YSYEKL. The J segment lost 4 bases and the V segment lost 4 bases, leaving 9 bases of the junction unmatched. Here the CDR3 reads CASSLKGSGKYEQYF. The CDR3 DNA reads TGCGCCAGCAGCCTTAAGGGTAGCGGGAAGTACGAGCAGTACTTC.

Of note for this clonotype: At one end the junction does not follow the germline gene, possibly because of a read error. The chain recombines TRBV7-2 with TRBJ2-5; 9 positions match TRBD2. Germline CDR1 reads SGHTA; CDR2 reads FQGNSA. CDR3 length equals 18 residues. CDR3: CASSLVPSGAQLQGTQYF. The CDR3 DNA is TGTGCCAGCAGCTTAGTACCTAGCGGGGCACAGCTCCAAGGGACCCAGTACTTC.

This clonotype was picked up many times. The V and J genes are TRBV28 and TRBJ1-6, with no clear D. The CDR3 has 15 residues. Germline V gene lookup returns CDR1 MDHEN and CDR2 SYDVKM. Deletions cut 4 bases from V and 10 bases from J, with 17 bases between. The chain's CDR3 is CASSSQRLGESPLHF. The CDR3 DNA sequence: TGTGCCAGCAGTTCCCAACGACTTGGGGAGTCACCCCTCCACTTT.

This clonotype was seen at least ten times. The gene calls are TRBV7-9 and TRBJ2-7; D is unresolved. V lost 5 bases, J lost 3 bases, and 14 bases lay in between. Germline loops: CDR1 SEHNR, CDR2 FQNEAQ (reference sequence). There are 14 residues in the CDR3. CDR3 in DNA: TGTGCCAGCAGCCTCGTGGATCCTAACTACGAGCAGTACTTC. Translating it yields CASSLVDPNYEQYF.

This clonotype was found many times. The chain combines TRBV3-1 with TRBJ1-2; D is ambiguous. Germline V gene data show CDR1 as LGHDT and CDR2 as YNNKEL (reference sequence). Trimming removed 3 bases at V and 7 bases at J, with 12 bases between. This CDR3 is built from 13 residues. CDR3 in DNA: TGTGCCAGCAGCCACCCGCCCGGGGTTGGCTACACCTTC. This codes for CASSHPPGVGYTF.

This clonotype was recorded at least ten times. This chain links TRBV30 with TRBJ2-7; D unclear. The CDR3 covers 12 residues. Germline-derived CDR1 and CDR2 are GTSNPN and SVGIG (reference sequence). The V gene lost 3 bases and the J gene lost 5 bases, with 11 bases spanning the gap. Here the CDR3 DNA reads TGTGCCTGGAGCCCTGACGCTCACGAGCAGTACTTC. Amino acids: CAWSPDAHEQYF.

This clonotype showed up just a few times. This chain's CDR3 is CSATTGTETQYF. In nucleotides, the CDR3 is TGCAGTGCTACTACAGGGACCGAGACCCAGTACTTC. The chain links TRBV20-1 to TRBJ2-5; TRBD1 is a possible D gene (6 bases). The V gene's germline CDR1 is DFQATT and CDR2 SNEGSKA (reference sequence). The length of the CDR3 is 12 residues. V lost 4 bases to trimming and J lost 5 bases, with 11 bases between them.

This clonotype showed up many times. This CDR3 is CASSYSSPSQGGGNTEAFF. The CDR3, as DNA: TGTGCCAGCAGTTACTCGAGTCCTTCCCAGGGAGGGGGGAACACTGAAGCTTTCTTT. The rearrangement links TRBV6-5 to TRBJ1-1; D may be TRBD1 (6 bases). V lost 0 bases and J 1 base, leaving 21 bases between the germline ends. The CDR3 is made up of 19 amino acids. CDR1 is MNHEY and CDR2 is SVGAGI in the germline V gene.

The V call is TRBV18, the J call TRBJ2-5, with 9 bases that match TRBD1. Unmatched junction bases numbered 4, after V lost 3 bases and J lost 2 bases. The CDR3 is 15 residues long. Germline loops: CDR1 KGHSH, CDR2 LQKENI. Written as DNA, the CDR3 is TGTGCCAGCTCACCGGGACAGGGATTTCAAGAGACCCAGTACTTC. Residues: CASSPGQGFQETQYF.